The clone carrying this TCR beta chain is called large based on its frequency. Antigen unknown. This entry is derived from a study of cytomegalovirus exposure and HLA in healthy donors. Study-wide context: There were just under 400 genotyped donors. Of these, roughly 84% fell in the genetic ancestry cluster associated with self-reported Caucasian donors.

The PCR employed 60 Vbeta primers together with 13 Jbeta primers. Sequencing was performed with immunoSEQ multiplex PCR; in TCRdb, only in-frame clones are kept and a portion is missing. The sample features fewer than 110,000 clones, with 3.5% in its top ten. Study-level findings and limits: For presence/absence analyses, sequencing depth was assumed to be roughly uniform across donors. Rare TCR sequences dominated, though some public TCRs recurred in many donors.

The CDR3 has 12 amino acids. Germline CDR1 reads WSHSY; CDR2 reads SAAADI. The V and J ends lost 8 bases and 6 bases respectively, with 14 bases between them. The specimen sequenced was PBMCs. The chain combines TRBV10-2 with TRBJ2-7; D is unresolved. This clonotype was obtained from a man aged 40-49 years in good health and CMV-seronegative. The chain's CDR3 is CASSWAPGEQYF. In nucleotides, the CDR3 is TGCGCCAGCTCTTGGGCCCCCGGCGAGCAGTACTTC.